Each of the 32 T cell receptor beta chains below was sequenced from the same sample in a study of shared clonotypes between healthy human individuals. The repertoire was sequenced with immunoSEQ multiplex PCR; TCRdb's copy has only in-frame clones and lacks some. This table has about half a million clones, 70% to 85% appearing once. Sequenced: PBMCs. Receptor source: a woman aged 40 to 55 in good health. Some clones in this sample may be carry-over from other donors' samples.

The CDR3 DNA reads as TGTGCCAGTACAGGGGCGATCCCCTACGAGCAGTACTTC. Residues: CASTGAIPYEQYF. This sequence joins TRBV2 and TRBJ2-7, with 7 positions matching TRBD1. Per the germline V gene, CDR1 is SNHLY and CDR2 is FYNNEI. There are 13 residues in the CDR3. With V trimmed by 9 bases and J by 2 bases, 7 bases remained unmatched.

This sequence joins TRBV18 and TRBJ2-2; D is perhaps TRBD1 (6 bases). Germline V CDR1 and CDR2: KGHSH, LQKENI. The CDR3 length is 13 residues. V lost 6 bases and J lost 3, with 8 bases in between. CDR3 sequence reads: CASSTGYTGELFF. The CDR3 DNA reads TGTGCCAGCTCGACAGGATACACCGGGGAGCTGTTTTTT.

The CDR3 here is CATSRDSGRGGWEQFF. CDR3 bases: TGTGCCACCAGCAGAGATAGCGGGAGGGGTGGTTGGGAGCAGTTCTTC. The genes are TRBV15 and TRBJ2-1; 11 bases fit TRBD2. Losses at the gene ends were 0 bases for V and 10 bases for J; bases not matched to a gene: 8. This CDR3 contains 16 residues. Per germline, CDR1 LNHNV and CDR2 YYDKDF (reference sequence).

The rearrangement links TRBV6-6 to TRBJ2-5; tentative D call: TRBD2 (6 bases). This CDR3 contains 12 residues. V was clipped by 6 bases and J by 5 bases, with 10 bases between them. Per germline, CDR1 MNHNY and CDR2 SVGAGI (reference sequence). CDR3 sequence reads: CASSRAGETQYF. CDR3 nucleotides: TGTGCCAGCAGCCGAGCGGGCGAGACCCAGTACTTC.

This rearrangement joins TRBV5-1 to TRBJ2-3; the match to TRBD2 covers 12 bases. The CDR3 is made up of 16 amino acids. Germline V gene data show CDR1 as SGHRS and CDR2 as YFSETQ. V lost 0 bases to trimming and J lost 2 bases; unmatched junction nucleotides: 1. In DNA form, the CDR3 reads TGCGCCAGCAGCTTGGGACTAGCGGGGGCCACAGATACGCAGTATTTT. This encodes CASSLGLAGATDTQYF.

The CDR3 region is CASSDRPGNTGELFF. The CDR3 bases are TGTGCCAGCAGTGACCGGCCAGGGAACACCGGGGAGCTGTTTTTT. This rearrangement joins TRBV6-4 to TRBJ2-2; D not certain. The germline CDR1 and CDR2 sequences are MRHNA and SNTAGT. The length of the CDR3 is 15 residues. Trimming removed 2 bases from V and 1 base from J, with 8 bases in between.

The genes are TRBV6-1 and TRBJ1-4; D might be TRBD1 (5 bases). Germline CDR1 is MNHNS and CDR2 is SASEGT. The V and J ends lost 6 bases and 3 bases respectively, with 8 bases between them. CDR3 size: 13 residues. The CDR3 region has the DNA TGTGCCAGCAGGCGGGGCCCTAATGAAAAACTGTTTTTT. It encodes CASRRGPNEKLFF.

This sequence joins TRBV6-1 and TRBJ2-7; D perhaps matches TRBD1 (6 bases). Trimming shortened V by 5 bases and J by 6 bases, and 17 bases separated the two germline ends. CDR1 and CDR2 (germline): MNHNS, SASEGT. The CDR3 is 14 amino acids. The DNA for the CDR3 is TGTGCCAGCAGTCCAACAGGGATCGTGGGCGAGCAGTACTTC. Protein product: CASSPTGIVGEQYF.

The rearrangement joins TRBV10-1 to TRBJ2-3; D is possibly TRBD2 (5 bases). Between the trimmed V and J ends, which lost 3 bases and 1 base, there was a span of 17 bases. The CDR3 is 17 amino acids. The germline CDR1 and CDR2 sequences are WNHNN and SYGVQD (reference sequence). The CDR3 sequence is CASSDPGMSSGTDTQYF. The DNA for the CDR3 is TGCGCCAGCAGTGACCCCGGGATGAGTTCTGGCACAGATACGCAGTATTTT.

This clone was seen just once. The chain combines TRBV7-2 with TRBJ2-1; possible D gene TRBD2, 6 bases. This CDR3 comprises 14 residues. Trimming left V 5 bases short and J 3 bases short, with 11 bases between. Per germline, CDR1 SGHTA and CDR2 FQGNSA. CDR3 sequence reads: CASSNRRDYNEQFF. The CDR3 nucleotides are TGTGCCAGCAGCAATAGGCGGGACTACAATGAGCAGTTCTTC.

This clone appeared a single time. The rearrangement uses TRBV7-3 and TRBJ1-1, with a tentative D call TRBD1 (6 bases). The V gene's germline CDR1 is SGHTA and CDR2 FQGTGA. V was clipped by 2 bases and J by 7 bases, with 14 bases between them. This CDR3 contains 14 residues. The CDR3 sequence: CASSLEGDRREAFF. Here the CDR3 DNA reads TGTGCCAGCAGCTTAGAGGGGGACCGACGTGAAGCTTTCTTT. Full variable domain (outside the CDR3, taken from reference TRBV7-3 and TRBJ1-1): GAGVSQTPSNKVTEKGKYVELRCDPISGHTALYWYRQSLGQGPEFLIYFQGTGAADDSGLPNDRFFAVRPEGSVSTLKIQRTERGDSAVYLCASSLEGDRREAFFGQGTRLTVV.

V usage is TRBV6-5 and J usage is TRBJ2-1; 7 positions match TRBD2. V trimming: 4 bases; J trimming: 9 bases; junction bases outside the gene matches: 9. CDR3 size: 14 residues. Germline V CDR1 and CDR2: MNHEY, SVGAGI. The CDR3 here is CASSLTRERGEQFF. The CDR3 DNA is TGTGCCAGCAGTTTAACGCGGGAGCGGGGTGAGCAGTTCTTC.

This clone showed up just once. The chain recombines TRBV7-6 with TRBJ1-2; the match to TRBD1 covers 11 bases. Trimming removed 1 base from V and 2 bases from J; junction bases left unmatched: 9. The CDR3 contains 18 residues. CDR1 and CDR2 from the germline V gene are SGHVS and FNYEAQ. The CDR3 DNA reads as TGTGCCAGCAGCTTAGTACCCGGGACAGGGGGTGGAAACTATGGCTACACCTTC. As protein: CASSLVPGTGGGNYGYTF.

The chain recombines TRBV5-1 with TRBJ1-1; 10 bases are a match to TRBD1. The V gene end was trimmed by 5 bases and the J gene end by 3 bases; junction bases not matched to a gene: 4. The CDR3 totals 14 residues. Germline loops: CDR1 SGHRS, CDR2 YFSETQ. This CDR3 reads CASRTGGGDTEAFF. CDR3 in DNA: TGCGCCAGCAGGACAGGGGGCGGGGACACTGAAGCTTTCTTT.

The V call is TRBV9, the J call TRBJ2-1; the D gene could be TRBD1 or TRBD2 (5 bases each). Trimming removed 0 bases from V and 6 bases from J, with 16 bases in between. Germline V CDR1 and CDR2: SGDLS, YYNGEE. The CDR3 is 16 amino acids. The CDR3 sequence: CASSVAGTASGNEQFF. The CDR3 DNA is TGTGCCAGCAGCGTAGCCGGGACCGCATCGGGCAATGAGCAGTTCTTC.

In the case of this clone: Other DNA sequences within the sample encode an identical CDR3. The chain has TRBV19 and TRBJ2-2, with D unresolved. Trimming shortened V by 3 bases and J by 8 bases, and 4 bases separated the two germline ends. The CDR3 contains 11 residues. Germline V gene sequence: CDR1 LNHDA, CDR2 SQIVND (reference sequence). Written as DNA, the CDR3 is TGTGCCAGTAGTATTACTGGGGAGCTGTTTTTT. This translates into CASSITGELFF.

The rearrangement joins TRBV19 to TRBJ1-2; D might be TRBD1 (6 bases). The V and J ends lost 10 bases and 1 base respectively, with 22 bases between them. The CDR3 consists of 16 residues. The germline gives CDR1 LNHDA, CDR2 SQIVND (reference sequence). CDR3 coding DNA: TGTGCCACCCGCGGGGGCAGGGGCCACAATAACTATGGCTACACCTTC. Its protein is CATRGGRGHNNYGYTF.

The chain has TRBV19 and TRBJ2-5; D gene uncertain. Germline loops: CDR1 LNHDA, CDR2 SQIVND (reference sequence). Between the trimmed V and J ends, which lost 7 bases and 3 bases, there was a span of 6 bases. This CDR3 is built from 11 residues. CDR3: CASTQEETQYF. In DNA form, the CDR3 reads TGTGCCAGTACCCAAGAAGAGACCCAGTACTTC.

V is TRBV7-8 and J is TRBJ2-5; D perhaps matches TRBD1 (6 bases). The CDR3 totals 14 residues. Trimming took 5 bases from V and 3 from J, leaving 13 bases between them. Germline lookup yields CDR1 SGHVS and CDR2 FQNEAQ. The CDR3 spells CASSPLGAEETQYF. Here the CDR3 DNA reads TGTGCCAGCAGCCCCTTGGGGGCAGAAGAGACCCAGTACTTC.

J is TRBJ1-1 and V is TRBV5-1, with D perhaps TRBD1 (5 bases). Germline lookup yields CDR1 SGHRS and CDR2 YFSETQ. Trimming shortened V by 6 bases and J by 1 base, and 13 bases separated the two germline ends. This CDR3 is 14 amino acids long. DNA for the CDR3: TGCGCCAGCACCCCCGGGACGGGGAACACTGAAGCTTTCTTT. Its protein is CASTPGTGNTEAFF.

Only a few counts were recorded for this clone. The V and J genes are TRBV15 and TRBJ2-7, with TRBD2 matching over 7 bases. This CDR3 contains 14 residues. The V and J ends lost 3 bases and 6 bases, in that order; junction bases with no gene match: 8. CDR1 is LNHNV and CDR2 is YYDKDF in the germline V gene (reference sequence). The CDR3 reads CATSRGGRVPEQYF. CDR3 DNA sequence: TGTGCCACCAGCAGGGGCGGGAGAGTCCCCGAGCAGTACTTC.

CDR3 loop: CASSMGAANTGELFF. The CDR3 bases are TGTGCCAGTAGTATGGGAGCGGCGAACACCGGGGAGCTGTTTTTT. The chain has TRBV19 and TRBJ2-2, with a weak D call TRBD2 (5 bases). V was shortened by 3 bases and J by 0 bases, with 8 bases between the two germline ends. Germline V gives CDR1 LNHDA, CDR2 SQIVND (reference sequence). The CDR3 covers 15 residues.

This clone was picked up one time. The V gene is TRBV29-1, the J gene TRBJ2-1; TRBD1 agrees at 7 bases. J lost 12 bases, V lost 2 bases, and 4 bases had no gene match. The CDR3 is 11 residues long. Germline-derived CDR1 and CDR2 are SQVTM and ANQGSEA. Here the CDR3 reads CSVESHRGQFF. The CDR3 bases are TGCAGCGTTGAATCTCACAGGGGGCAGTTCTTC.

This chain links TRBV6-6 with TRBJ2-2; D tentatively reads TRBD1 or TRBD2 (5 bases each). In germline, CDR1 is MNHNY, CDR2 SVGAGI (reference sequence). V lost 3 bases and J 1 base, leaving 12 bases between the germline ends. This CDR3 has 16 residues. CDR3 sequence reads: CASSYSGRKNTGELFF. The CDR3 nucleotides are TGTGCCAGCAGTTATTCGGGACGGAAGAACACCGGGGAGCTGTTTTTT.

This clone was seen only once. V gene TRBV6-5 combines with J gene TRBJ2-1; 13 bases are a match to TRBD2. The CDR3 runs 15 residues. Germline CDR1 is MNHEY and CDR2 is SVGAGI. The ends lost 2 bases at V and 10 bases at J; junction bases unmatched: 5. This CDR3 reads CASSYQGLAGKEQFF. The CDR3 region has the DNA TGTGCCAGCAGTTACCAGGGACTAGCGGGAAAAGAGCAGTTCTTC.

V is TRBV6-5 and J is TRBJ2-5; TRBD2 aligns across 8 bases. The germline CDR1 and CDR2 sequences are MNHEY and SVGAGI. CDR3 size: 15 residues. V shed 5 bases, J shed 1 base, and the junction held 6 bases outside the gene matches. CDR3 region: CASSRALAAQETQYF. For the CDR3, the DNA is TGTGCCAGCAGTCGAGCACTAGCGGCCCAAGAGACCCAGTACTTC.

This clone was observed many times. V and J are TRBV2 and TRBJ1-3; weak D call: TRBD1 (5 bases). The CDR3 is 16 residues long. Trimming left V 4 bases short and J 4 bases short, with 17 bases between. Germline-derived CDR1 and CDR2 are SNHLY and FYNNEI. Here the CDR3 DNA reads TGTGCCAGCAGTGTTTCCCGACAGCCGGCAGGAAACACCATATATTTT. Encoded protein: CASSVSRQPAGNTIYF.

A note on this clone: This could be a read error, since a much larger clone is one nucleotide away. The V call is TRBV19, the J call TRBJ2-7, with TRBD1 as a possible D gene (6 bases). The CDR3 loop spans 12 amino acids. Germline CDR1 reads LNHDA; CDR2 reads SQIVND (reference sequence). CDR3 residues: CASGQNSYEKYF. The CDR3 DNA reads TGTGCCAGCGGACAGAACTCCTACGAGAAGTACTTC. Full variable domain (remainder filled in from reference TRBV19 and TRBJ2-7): DGGITQSPKYLFRKEGQNVTLSCEQNLNHDAMYWYRQDPGQGLRLIYYSQIVNDFQKGDIAEGYSVSREKKESFPLTVTSAQKNPTAFYLCASGQNSYEKYFGPGTRLTVT.

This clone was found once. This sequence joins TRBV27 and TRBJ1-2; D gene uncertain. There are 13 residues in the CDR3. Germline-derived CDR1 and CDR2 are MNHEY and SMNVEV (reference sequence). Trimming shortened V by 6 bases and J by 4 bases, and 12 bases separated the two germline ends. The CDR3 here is CASSQYAGYGYTF. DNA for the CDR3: TGTGCCAGCAGCCAATACGCAGGCTATGGCTACACCTTC.

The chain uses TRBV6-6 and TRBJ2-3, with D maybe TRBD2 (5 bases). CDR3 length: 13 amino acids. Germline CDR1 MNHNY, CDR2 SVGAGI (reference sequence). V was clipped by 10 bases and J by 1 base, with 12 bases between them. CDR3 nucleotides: TGTGCCACCCTGCTTAGCGGCACAGATACGCAGTATTTT. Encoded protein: CATLLSGTDTQYF.

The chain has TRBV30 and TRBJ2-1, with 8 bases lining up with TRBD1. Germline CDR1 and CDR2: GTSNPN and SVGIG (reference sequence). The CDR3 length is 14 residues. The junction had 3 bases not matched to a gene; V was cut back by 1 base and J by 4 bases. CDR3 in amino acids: CAWSGTGLYNEQFF. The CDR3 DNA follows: TGTGCCTGGAGTGGGACAGGGTTATACAATGAGCAGTTCTTC.

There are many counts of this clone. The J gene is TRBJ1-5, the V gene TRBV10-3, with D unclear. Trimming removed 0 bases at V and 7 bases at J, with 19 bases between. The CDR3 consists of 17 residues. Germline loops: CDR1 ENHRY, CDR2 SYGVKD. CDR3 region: CAISESVGKGGLQPQHF. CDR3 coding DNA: TGTGCCATCAGTGAGTCTGTAGGCAAAGGAGGGTTACAGCCCCAGCATTTT.